This T cell receptor beta chain was retrieved from a study of blood T cell repertoires in COVID-19. Profiling relied on immunoSEQ multiplex PCR, and the TCRdb table lists in-frame clones only, not all of them. The data contain fewer than 250,000 clones, about four fifths of them singletons. V dropped 5 bases and J dropped 6; count of bases not matched to a gene: 5. Germline assignment: CDR1 SGHTA and CDR2 FQGNSA. CDR3 length equals 14 residues. The chain employs TRBV7-2 and TRBJ2-2, with 8 bases matching TRBD1. The sequencing input was peripheral blood. The sequence was collected from a man between 60 and 70 years old with acute or convalescent COVID-19. CDR3 amino acids: CASSADRGPGELFF. CDR3 sequence (DNA): TGTGCCAGCAGCGCCGACAGGGGCCCCGGGGAGCTGTTTTTT. The full variable domain, with the rest looked up from reference TRBV7-2 and TRBJ2-2, is GAGVSQSPSNKVTEKGKDVELRCDPISGHTALYWYRQSLGQGLEFLIYFQGNSAPDKSGLPSDRFSAERTGGSVSTLTIQRTQQEDSAVYLCASSADRGPGELFFGEGSRLTVL.